Included here is one T cell receptor (beta chain) sequence, with context. As yet, its antigen is unknown. This entry belongs to a study of T cell repertoires in cytomegalovirus infection. Looking at the study overall: Matching HLA type and CMV infection were both indicated by public TCR beta signatures.

TCRdb recomputed calls from the reads with MiXCR, one row per CDR3 protein. The data contain hundreds of thousands of distinct CDR3 sequences, 25% to 35% of them seen just once; the ten biggest clones take up about a sixth. Trimming took 5 bases from V and 1 from J, leaving 15 bases between them. This CDR3 spans 15 amino acids. CDR1 SGHNT and CDR2 YYREEE come from the germline V gene (reference sequence). Study-wide findings and caveats: CMV-specific HLA-C-restricted TCR beta clonotypes dominated the ex vivo response. Individuals carrying CMV plus the relevant HLA were identified by cumulative frequency of public TCR beta families.

This rearrangement joins TRBV5-4 to TRBJ1-1, with D perhaps TRBD1 (6 bases). This specimen consisted of cultured PBMCs, obtained from culture after CMV antigen stimulation. The receptor comes from a human donor in good health (CMV status not recorded). Some clones in this sample may be carry-over from other donors' samples. The CDR3, as DNA: TGTGCCAGCAGGCCCGGGGGGCTGAAGAACACTGAAGCTTTCTTT. This gives the protein CASRPGGLKNTEAFF.